This note documents a single T cell receptor (beta chain) sequence. What it binds is not known. The primer mix had 60 Vbeta and 13 Jbeta primers. Using immunoSEQ multiplex PCR, the repertoire was profiled, and TCRdb retains in-frame clones only, with some absent. Altogether some 170,000 clones are present, 75% to 90% being singletons, with the ten largest covering about 4.3%. The data are from a study of cytomegalovirus exposure and HLA in healthy donors. About the study: Around 80 million unique TCRs from HLA-typed donors were held in an early data release. Regarding the study as a whole: It was confirmed in vitro that a few of the CMV-associated chains were specific for CMV antigens. A later analysis linked a missense DCLRE1C variant to TCR beta V- and J-gene trimming. Other equally common chains were less clonally expanded than HLA-associated TCR beta chains, a later analysis showed.

This clonotype originated in a young man in good health and CMV-seronegative. The sample taken for sequencing was PBMCs.

The CDR3 DNA reads as TGTGCCAGCTCGCCGGGACTAGCGCTATCAGATACGCAGTATTTT. It translates to CASSPGLALSDTQYF. The chain recombines TRBV18 with TRBJ2-3; TRBD2 agrees at 10 bases. Germline-derived CDR1 and CDR2 are KGHSH and LQKENI. The trim removed 6 bases at V and 4 bases at J, leaving 7 bases unmatched. The CDR3 is 15 amino acids.